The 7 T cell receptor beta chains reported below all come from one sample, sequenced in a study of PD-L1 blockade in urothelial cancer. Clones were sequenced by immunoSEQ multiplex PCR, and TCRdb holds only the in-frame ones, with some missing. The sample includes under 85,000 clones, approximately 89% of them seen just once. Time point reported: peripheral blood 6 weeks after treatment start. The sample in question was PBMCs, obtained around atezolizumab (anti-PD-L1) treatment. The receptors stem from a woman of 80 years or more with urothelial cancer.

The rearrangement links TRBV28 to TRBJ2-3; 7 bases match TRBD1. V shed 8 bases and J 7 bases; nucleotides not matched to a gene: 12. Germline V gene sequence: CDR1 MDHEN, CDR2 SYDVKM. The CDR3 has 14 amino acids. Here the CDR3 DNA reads TGTGCCAGCGCCGGGACAGATAGAACCAATACGCAGTATTTT. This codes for CASAGTDRTNTQYF.

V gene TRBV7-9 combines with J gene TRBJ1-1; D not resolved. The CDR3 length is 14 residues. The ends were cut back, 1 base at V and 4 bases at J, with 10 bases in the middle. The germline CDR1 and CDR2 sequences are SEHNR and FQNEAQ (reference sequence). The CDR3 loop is CASSLETGSTEAFF. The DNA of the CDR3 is TGTGCCAGCAGCTTAGAAACGGGGAGCACTGAAGCTTTCTTT. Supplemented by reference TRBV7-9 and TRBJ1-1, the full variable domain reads DTGVSQNPRHKITKRGQNVTFRCDPISEHNRLYWYRQTLGQGPEFLTYFQNEAQLEKSRLLSDRFSAERPKGSFSTLEIQRTEQGDSAMYLCASSLETGSTEAFFGQGTRLTVV.

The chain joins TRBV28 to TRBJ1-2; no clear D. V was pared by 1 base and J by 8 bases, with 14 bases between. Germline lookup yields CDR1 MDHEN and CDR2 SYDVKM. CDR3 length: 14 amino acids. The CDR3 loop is CASSLLVEKEGYTF. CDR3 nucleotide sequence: TGTGCCAGCAGTTTATTGGTTGAGAAGGAGGGCTACACCTTC.

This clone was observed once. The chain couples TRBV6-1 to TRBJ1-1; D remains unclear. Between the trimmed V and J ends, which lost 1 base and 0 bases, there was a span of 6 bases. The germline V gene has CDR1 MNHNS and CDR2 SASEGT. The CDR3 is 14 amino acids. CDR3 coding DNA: TGTGCCAGCAGTGAAGGGCAGTTGAACACTGAAGCTTTCTTT. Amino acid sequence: CASSEGQLNTEAFF.

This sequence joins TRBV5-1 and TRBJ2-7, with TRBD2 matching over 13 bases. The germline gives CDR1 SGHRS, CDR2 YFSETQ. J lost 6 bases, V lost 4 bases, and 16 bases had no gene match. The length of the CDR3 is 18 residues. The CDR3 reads CASSPRTSGRRLASEQYF. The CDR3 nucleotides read TGCGCCAGCAGCCCCCGGACTAGCGGGAGACGGTTGGCGTCCGAGCAGTACTTC.

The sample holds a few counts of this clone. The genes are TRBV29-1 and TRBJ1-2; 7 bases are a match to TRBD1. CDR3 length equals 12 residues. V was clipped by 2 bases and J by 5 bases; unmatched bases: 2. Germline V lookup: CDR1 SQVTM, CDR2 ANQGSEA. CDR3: CSVETGDYGYTF. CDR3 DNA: TGCAGCGTTGAAACAGGGGATTATGGCTACACCTTC. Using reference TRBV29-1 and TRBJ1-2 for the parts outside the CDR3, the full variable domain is SAVISQKPSRDICQRGTSLTIQCQVDSQVTMMFWYRQQPGQSLTLIATANQGSEATYESGFVIDKFPISRPNLTFSTLTVSNMSPEDSSIYLCSVETGDYGYTFGSGTRLTVV.

The CDR3 coding sequence is TGTGCCAGCTCGGCGGCAGAGAACACTGAAGCTTTCTTT. This translates into CASSAAENTEAFF. V and J are TRBV2 and TRBJ1-1; D gene ambiguous. Germline CDR1 and CDR2: SNHLY and FYNNEI. Trimming shortened V by 8 bases and J by 1 base, and 11 bases separated the two germline ends. The CDR3 is 13 residues long.